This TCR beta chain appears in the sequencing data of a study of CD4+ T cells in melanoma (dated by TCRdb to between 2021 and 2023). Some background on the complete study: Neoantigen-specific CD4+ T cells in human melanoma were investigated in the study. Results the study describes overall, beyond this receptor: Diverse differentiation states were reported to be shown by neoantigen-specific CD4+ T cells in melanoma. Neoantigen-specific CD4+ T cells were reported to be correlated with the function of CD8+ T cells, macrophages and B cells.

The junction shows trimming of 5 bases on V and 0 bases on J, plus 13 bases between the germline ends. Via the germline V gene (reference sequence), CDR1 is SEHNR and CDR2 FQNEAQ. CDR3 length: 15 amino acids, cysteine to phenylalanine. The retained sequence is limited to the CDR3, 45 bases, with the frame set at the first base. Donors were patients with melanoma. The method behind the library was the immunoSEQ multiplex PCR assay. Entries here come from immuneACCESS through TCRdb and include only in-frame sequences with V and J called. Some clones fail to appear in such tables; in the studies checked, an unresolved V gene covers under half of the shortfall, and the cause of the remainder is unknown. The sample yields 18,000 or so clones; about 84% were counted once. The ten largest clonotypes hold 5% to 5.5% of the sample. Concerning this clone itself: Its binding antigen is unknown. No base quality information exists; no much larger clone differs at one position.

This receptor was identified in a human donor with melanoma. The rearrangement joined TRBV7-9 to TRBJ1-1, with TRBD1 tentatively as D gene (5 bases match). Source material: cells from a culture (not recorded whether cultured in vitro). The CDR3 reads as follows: CASSAETEMNTEAFF. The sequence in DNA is TGTGCCAGCAGCGCAGAGACAGAGATGAACACTGAAGCTTTCTTT.